A single sample is the source of the 31 T cell receptor beta chains below, sequenced in a study of PD-L1 blockade in urothelial cancer. Clones were read by immunoSEQ multiplex PCR, and TCRdb kept only the in-frame ones, dropping some. The data contain 100,000 to 150,000 clones, 86% of them seen just once; the ten biggest clones take up 2.4%. The time point here: peripheral blood 6 weeks after treatment start. The source was PBMCs, collected around atezolizumab (anti-PD-L1) treatment. The source is a man over 45 with urothelial cancer.

J is TRBJ2-3 and V is TRBV13; no clear D. Germline V gene lookup returns CDR1 PRHDT and CDR2 FYEKMQ (reference sequence). V lost 4 bases and J lost 2, with 13 bases in between. The CDR3 covers 15 residues. CDR3 in amino acids: CASSSEVQNTDTQYF. The DNA of the CDR3 is TGTGCCAGCAGCTCAGAGGTGCAGAACACAGATACGCAGTATTTT. The whole variable domain, remainder taken from reference TRBV13 and TRBJ2-3, is AAGVIQSPRHLIKEKRETATLKCYPIPRHDTVYWYQQGPGQDPQFLISFYEKMQSDKGSIPDRFSAQQFSDYHSELNMSSLELGDSALYFCASSSEVQNTDTQYFGPGTRLTVL.

This clone was seen more than once but under ten times. The chain is built from TRBV7-9 and TRBJ1-3; D perhaps matches TRBD1 (5 bases). The germline V gene encodes CDR1 SEHNR and CDR2 FQNEAQ (reference sequence). This CDR3 has 15 amino acids. V dropped 3 bases and J dropped 2 bases, with 11 bases sitting between them. In DNA, the CDR3 is TGTGCCAGCAGCTTCGCGCGGACAACTGGAAACACCATATATTTT. It specifies CASSFARTTGNTIYF. Full variable domain (missing parts from reference TRBV7-9 and TRBJ1-3): DTGVSQNPRHKITKRGQNVTFRCDPISEHNRLYWYRQTLGQGPEFLTYFQNEAQLEKSRLLSDRFSAERPKGSFSTLEIQRTEQGDSAMYLCASSFARTTGNTIYFGEGSWLTVV.

The rearrangement uses TRBV28 and TRBJ2-3; 9 positions agree with TRBD2. CDR3 length: 14 amino acids. CDR1 is MDHEN, CDR2 SYDVKM, per germline. With 5 bases clipped from V and 3 bases from J, the junction kept 3 bases outside the gene matches. The CDR3 coding sequence is TGTGCCAGCAGTCGGGCGGGAGGGACAGATACGCAGTATTTT. This gives the protein CASSRAGGTDTQYF.

This clone occurred a few times. V gene TRBV19 combines with J gene TRBJ1-6; unclear D gene. The ends were cut back, 3 bases at V and 4 bases at J, with 7 bases in the middle. The CDR3 totals 14 residues. The germline CDR1 and CDR2 sequences are LNHDA and SQIVND (reference sequence). The CDR3 loop is CASSIGQYNSPLHF. For the CDR3, the DNA is TGTGCCAGTAGTATTGGTCAGTATAATTCACCCCTCCACTTT.

The chain joins TRBV19 to TRBJ2-1; tentatively, D is TRBD1 (5 bases). Germline V gene lookup returns CDR1 LNHDA and CDR2 SQIVND (reference sequence). V was shortened by 8 bases and J by 8 bases, with 22 bases between the two germline ends. CDR3 length: 15 amino acids. Here the CDR3 reads CASGLLYPQGDEQFF. The CDR3 DNA sequence: TGTGCCAGTGGGTTACTCTATCCGCAGGGCGATGAGCAGTTCTTC.

The chain combines TRBV28 with TRBJ2-7; 7 nucleotides agree with TRBD1. This CDR3 has 12 residues. Per germline, CDR1 MDHEN and CDR2 SYDVKM. V trimming: 6 bases; J trimming: 3 bases; junction bases outside the gene matches: 2. CDR3 nucleotides: TGTGCCAGCAGACAGGGGAACTACGAGCAGTACTTC. This encodes CASRQGNYEQYF.

The chain is built from TRBV5-5 and TRBJ1-1; the match to TRBD1 covers 7 bases. Germline V gives CDR1 SGHKS, CDR2 YYEKEE (reference sequence). V lost 2 bases to trimming and J lost 1 base; unmatched junction nucleotides: 5. The CDR3 covers 15 residues. This CDR3 is CASSFAGGWNTEAFF. CDR3 nucleotide sequence: TGTGCCAGCAGCTTTGCAGGGGGTTGGAACACTGAAGCTTTCTTT.

V gene TRBV30 combines with J gene TRBJ2-1; the match to TRBD2 covers 7 bases. The CDR3 totals 12 residues. The J segment lost 10 bases and the V segment lost 1 base, leaving 4 bases of the junction unmatched. The germline V gene encodes CDR1 GTSNPN and CDR2 SVGIG (reference sequence). CDR3 loop: CAWSEEAGEQFF. The CDR3 bases are TGTGCCTGGAGTGAAGAAGCGGGAGAGCAGTTCTTC.

This chain links TRBV30 with TRBJ1-4; D perhaps matches TRBD1 (5 bases). This CDR3 contains 16 residues. V shed 0 bases and J shed 9 bases, with 20 bases lying between them. Germline loops: CDR1 GTSNPN, CDR2 SVGIG (reference sequence). The CDR3 bases are TGTGCCTGGAGTGTACTTGGGGCAGCCTCCGGTAAAAAACTGTTTTTT. This encodes CAWSVLGAASGKKLFF. Full variable domain (missing parts from reference TRBV30 and TRBJ1-4): SQTIHQWPATLVQPVGSPLSLECTVEGTSNPNLYWYRQAAGRGLQLLFYSVGIGQISSEVPQNLSASRPQDRQFILSSKKLLLSDSGFYLCAWSVLGAASGKKLFFGSGTQLSVL.

In this sample, this clone turned up a few times. The chain uses TRBV9 and TRBJ2-1, with TRBD1 as a possible D gene (6 bases). The CDR3 has 11 amino acids. CDR1 is SGDLS and CDR2 is YYNGEE in the germline V gene. The V and J ends lost 4 bases and 8 bases respectively, with 7 bases between them. This CDR3 is CASSSGDEQFF. CDR3 bases: TGTGCCAGCAGCTCAGGGGATGAGCAGTTCTTC.

The V call is TRBV7-8, the J call TRBJ2-1; a possible D gene is TRBD2 (6 bases). The CDR3 is 16 residues long. V dropped 2 bases and J dropped 2 bases, with 13 bases sitting between them. Germline values: CDR1 SGHVS, CDR2 FQNEAQ. DNA for the CDR3: TGTGCCAGCAGCTTATTTGTCGGGAGCCCCTACAATGAGCAGTTCTTC. Protein sequence: CASSLFVGSPYNEQFF.

The chain joins TRBV6-5 to TRBJ2-1; maybe TRBD2 (7 bases). V was shortened by 2 bases and J by 9 bases, with 14 bases between the two germline ends. Germline V CDR1 and CDR2: MNHEY, SVGAGI. This CDR3 region has 14 residues. The CDR3 nucleotides are TGTGCCAGCAGTTACGAGGGGGGGACTGGTGAGCAGTTCTTC. Its protein product is CASSYEGGTGEQFF.

This chain uses TRBV19 with TRBJ2-3; possible D gene TRBD1, 6 bases. V was shortened by 3 bases and J by 1 base, with 14 bases between the two germline ends. Germline V gene data show CDR1 as LNHDA and CDR2 as SQIVND (reference sequence). The CDR3 runs 16 residues. The CDR3 here is CASSIPDSGGTDTQYF. The DNA for the CDR3 is TGTGCCAGTAGTATTCCTGACTCAGGGGGCACAGATACGCAGTATTTT.

The rearrangement uses TRBV9 and TRBJ2-1; 9 bases map to TRBD2. J gave up 5 bases and V 0 bases, and 0 bases lay outside the gene matches. Germline-derived CDR1 and CDR2 are SGDLS and YYNGEE. This CDR3 is 14 amino acids long. The CDR3 coding sequence is TGTGCCAGCAGCGTAGGCGGGAGGGACAATGAGCAGTTCTTC. This sequence encodes CASSVGGRDNEQFF. Complete variable domain (other parts from reference TRBV9 and TRBJ2-1): DSGVTQTPKHLITATGQRVTLRCSPRSGDLSVYWYQQSLDQGLQFLIQYYNGEERAKGNILERFSAQQFPDLHSELNLSSLELGDSALYFCASSVGGRDNEQFFGPGTRLTVL.

V gene TRBV28 combines with J gene TRBJ1-5; 7 nucleotides match TRBD1. Germline-derived CDR1 and CDR2 are MDHEN and SYDVKM. This CDR3 is 16 amino acids long. V trimming: 6 bases; J trimming: 1 base; junction bases outside the gene matches: 9. CDR3 in DNA: TGTGCCAGCAGAACAGGGGAATGGATAAGCAATCAGCCCCAGCATTTT. Its protein is CASRTGEWISNQPQHF.

In this sample, this clone turned up once. The chain is built from TRBV19 and TRBJ1-2, with no clear D. From germline, CDR1 is LNHDA and CDR2 SQIVND (reference sequence). This CDR3 comprises 13 residues. V lost 2 bases and J lost 3, with 7 bases in between. For the CDR3, the DNA is TGTGCCAGTAGTATAAACGGGGACTATGGCTACACCTTC. This sequence encodes CASSINGDYGYTF. The full variable domain, its missing parts supplied by reference TRBV19 and TRBJ1-2, is DGGITQSPKYLFRKEGQNVTLSCEQNLNHDAMYWYRQDPGQGLRLIYYSQIVNDFQKGDIAEGYSVSREKKESFPLTVTSAQKNPTAFYLCASSINGDYGYTFGSGTRLTVV.

V gene TRBV5-1 combines with J gene TRBJ2-3; D may be TRBD1 (5 bases). Germline CDR1 is SGHRS and CDR2 is YFSETQ. The germline V and J ends were trimmed by 3 bases and 1 base, with 9 bases remaining between them. The CDR3 contains 14 residues. The CDR3 DNA follows: TGCGCCAGCAGCTCAAGCAGGGGCACAGATACGCAGTATTTT. Amino acids: CASSSSRGTDTQYF. The entire variable domain, with the rest obtained from reference TRBV5-1 and TRBJ2-3, is as follows: KAGVTQTPRYLIKTRGQQVTLSCSPISGHRSVSWYQQTPGQGLQFLFEYFSETQRNKGNFPGRFSGRQFSNSRSEMNVSTLELGDSALYLCASSSSRGTDTQYFGPGTRLTVL.

This rearrangement joins TRBV6-5 to TRBJ2-5; 14 nucleotides align to TRBD2. This CDR3 comprises 16 residues. CDR1 and CDR2 (germline): MNHEY, SVGAGI. J was trimmed by 5 bases and V by 4 bases; bases with no gene match: 6. CDR3 region: CASSSGLAGGRETQYF. The CDR3 region has the DNA TGTGCCAGCAGTTCTGGACTAGCGGGAGGTAGGGAGACCCAGTACTTC.

The chain combines TRBV19 with TRBJ2-2; 9 bases fit TRBD2. The V segment lost 5 bases and the J segment 4 bases; nucleotides outside the gene matches: 5. Germline-derived CDR1 and CDR2 are LNHDA and SQIVND (reference sequence). The CDR3 extends over 15 amino acids. The CDR3 loop reads CASSWREGFTGELFF. The CDR3 DNA sequence: TGTGCCAGTAGTTGGCGGGAGGGCTTCACCGGGGAGCTGTTTTTT.

CDR3: CASSPPGGRRTEAFF. The CDR3 DNA follows: TGTGCCAGCAGCCCCCCGGGGGGCAGAAGAACTGAAGCTTTCTTT. V and J are TRBV28 and TRBJ1-1; D possibly corresponds to TRBD1 (6 bases). The CDR3 covers 15 residues. The V and J ends lost 6 bases and 5 bases respectively, with 19 bases between them. In germline, CDR1 is MDHEN, CDR2 SYDVKM.

This clone showed up just once. The rearrangement joins TRBV30 to TRBJ2-5, with 9 bases identical to TRBD1. CDR3 length equals 13 residues. J gave up 1 base and V 6 bases, and 3 bases lay outside the gene matches. From germline, CDR1 is GTSNPN and CDR2 SVGIG (reference sequence). The chain's CDR3 is CACSTGGQETQYF. DNA of the CDR3: TGTGCCTGTTCGACAGGGGGCCAAGAGACCCAGTACTTC. Full variable domain (outside the CDR3, taken from reference TRBV30 and TRBJ2-5): SQTIHQWPATLVQPVGSPLSLECTVEGTSNPNLYWYRQAAGRGLQLLFYSVGIGQISSEVPQNLSASRPQDRQFILSSKKLLLSDSGFYLCACSTGGQETQYFGPGTRLLVL.

This clone occurred a few times. The rearrangement joins TRBV4-1 to TRBJ2-7, with 10 bases aligning to TRBD1. The CDR3 is 15 residues long. Germline assignment: CDR1 MGHRA and CDR2 YSYEKL. The trim removed 1 base at V and 2 bases at J, leaving 2 bases unmatched. The CDR3 DNA sequence: TGCGCCAGCAGCCAAGCCGGGACAGGGGCCTACGAGCAGTACTTC. This encodes CASSQAGTGAYEQYF.

The chain couples TRBV18 to TRBJ1-1; a possible D gene is TRBD1 (6 bases). The CDR3 runs 12 residues. V was cut by 6 bases and J by 4 bases, with 9 bases left in between. Germline V gene sequence: CDR1 KGHSH, CDR2 LQKENI. The CDR3 region is CASSGGGTEAFF. The CDR3 bases are TGTGCCAGCTCGGGAGGGGGCACTGAAGCTTTCTTT.

V usage is TRBV10-3 and J usage is TRBJ1-6; 8 bases are shared with TRBD1. The germline V gene encodes CDR1 ENHRY and CDR2 SYGVKD. The CDR3 spans 16 residues. The CDR3 protein is CASGGFSSSYNSPLHF. The CDR3 region has the DNA TGTGCGTCAGGGGGCTTTTCGAGCTCCTATAATTCACCCCTCCACTTT.

The count of this clone is one. The chain combines TRBV5-5 with TRBJ2-2; 11 bases line up with TRBD1. Per germline, CDR1 SGHKS and CDR2 YYEKEE (reference sequence). Unmatched junction bases numbered 11, after V lost 2 bases and J lost 5 bases. This CDR3 has 18 residues. In nucleotides, the CDR3 is TGTGCCAGCAGCTTAAGAGTAGGACAGGGGGCGTGGACCGGGGAGCTGTTTTTT. Translating it yields CASSLRVGQGAWTGELFF.

The J gene is TRBJ2-1, the V gene TRBV11-1, with TRBD2 identical over 11 bases. J was trimmed by 5 bases and V by 3 bases; bases with no gene match: 6. Per germline, CDR1 SGHAT and CDR2 FQDESV (reference sequence). This CDR3 has 16 residues. The CDR3 loop reads CASSLTGLAGHNEQFF. The CDR3 region has the DNA TGTGCCAGCAGCTTGACTGGACTAGCGGGCCACAATGAGCAGTTCTTC.

The chain has TRBV6-1 and TRBJ2-5, with 7 positions matching TRBD2. The germline V gene has CDR1 MNHNS and CDR2 SASEGT. The CDR3 runs 14 residues. Trimming cost V 7 bases and J 0 bases; bases outside gene matches: 5. This chain's CDR3 is CASNGRGYQETQYF. The CDR3 DNA follows: TGTGCCAGCAATGGGCGGGGGTACCAAGAGACCCAGTACTTC.

Concerning this clone: The junction and the germline gene differ at one end; a read error may be behind it. This chain connects TRBV28 to TRBJ1-2; D may be TRBD1 (6 bases). Germline lookup yields CDR1 MDHEN and CDR2 SYDVKM. The CDR3 covers 16 residues. CDR3 amino acids: CASGFVGGPRNYGYTF. For the CDR3, the DNA is TGTGCCAGCGGTTTTGTGGGGGGGCCTAGAAACTATGGCTACACCTTC.

J is TRBJ1-2 and V is TRBV7-9; D ambiguous. CDR3 length equals 14 residues. V gave up 4 bases and J gave up 8 bases, with 17 bases separating them. Germline V lookup: CDR1 SEHNR, CDR2 FQNEAQ (reference sequence). The CDR3 here is CASSYSSPDLGYTF. CDR3 sequence (DNA): TGTGCCAGCAGCTACAGCAGTCCGGATCTCGGCTACACCTTC.

J is TRBJ2-1 and V is TRBV19, with a possible D match to TRBD1 (6 bases). This CDR3 contains 15 residues. The V gene lost 7 bases and the J gene lost 8 bases, with 21 bases spanning the gap. Germline-derived CDR1 and CDR2 are LNHDA and SQIVND (reference sequence). CDR3 residues: CASTTQGTLIDEQFF. The CDR3 coding sequence is TGTGCCAGTACCACACAGGGAACGTTAATCGATGAGCAGTTCTTC.

The V call is TRBV4-2, the J call TRBJ1-6; a possible D gene is TRBD1 (5 bases). CDR3 length: 16 residues. Germline CDR1 and CDR2: LGHNA and YNFKEQ. V was pared by 1 base and J by 7 bases, with 14 bases between. CDR3 loop: CASSQAKGQVNSPLHF. The CDR3, as DNA: TGTGCCAGCAGCCAAGCGAAAGGACAAGTCAATTCACCCCTCCACTTT.